This TCR beta chain was identified in a study of technical replicates of blood from four donors. Profiling relied on immunoSEQ multiplex PCR, and the TCRdb table lists in-frame clones only, not all of them. The sample yields about 70,000 clones, approximately 93% seen once. V shed 5 bases, J shed 4 bases, and the junction held 8 bases outside the gene matches. In germline, CDR1 is SGHKS, CDR2 YYEKEE (reference sequence). This CDR3 contains 16 residues. The chain couples TRBV5-5 to TRBJ2-3; 12 bases agree with TRBD2. The material sequenced was T cells isolated from PBMCs. The source of this sequence is a human donor in good health. In DNA, the CDR3 is TGTGCCAGCAGACCTAGACTAGCGGGAGAGGCAGATACGCAGTATTTT. This encodes CASRPRLAGEADTQYF.